A single sample gave rise to the 10 T cell receptor beta chains below, sequenced in a study of PD-1 blockade in classical Hodgkin lymphoma. Libraries were prepared by immunoSEQ multiplex PCR; TCRdb keeps only in-frame clonotypes and omits some of them. Here the sample spans more than 15,000 clones, roughly nine tenths being singletons. Time point in this sample: newly diagnosed, previously untreated cHL patient sample. The sequenced sample was peripheral blood mononuclear cells (PBMCs). The origin of the receptors is a human donor with classical Hodgkin lymphoma.

V is TRBV6-4 and J is TRBJ2-2, with TRBD2 matching over 16 bases. This CDR3 spans 22 amino acids. V dropped 0 bases and J dropped 1; count of bases not matched to a gene: 11. CDR1 is MRHNA and CDR2 is SNTAGT in the germline V gene. In DNA, the CDR3 is TGTGCCAGCAGTGACTCGACGGGACTAGCGGGAGGGCCCGGGAAGAACACCGGGGAGCTGTTTTTT. This codes for CASSDSTGLAGGPGKNTGELFF.

This chain connects TRBV28 to TRBJ1-5; D remains ambiguous. Germline V gene sequence: CDR1 MDHEN, CDR2 SYDVKM. CDR3 length equals 15 residues. Trimming shortened V by 4 bases and J by 3 bases, and 13 bases separated the two germline ends. The DNA of the CDR3 is TGTGCCAGCAGTTCGGGTGGCAGTGCCAATCAGCCCCAGCATTTT. Residues: CASSSGGSANQPQHF.

This chain joins TRBV7-7 and TRBJ2-1, with 15 bases matching TRBD2. Germline V gene data show CDR1 as SSHAT and CDR2 as FNYEAQ (reference sequence). V lost 6 bases to trimming and J lost 7 bases; unmatched junction nucleotides: 7. This CDR3 region has 16 residues. CDR3 DNA: TGTGCCAGCAGTCCGGGACTAGCGGGAGGTGAGAATGAGCAGTTCTTC. It is translated as CASSPGLAGGENEQFF.

This clone was recorded only once. V usage is TRBV2 and J usage is TRBJ1-1; 7 bases fit TRBD1. V gave up 6 bases and J gave up 4 bases; unmatched junction bases: 5. The CDR3 covers 13 residues. Germline lookup yields CDR1 SNHLY and CDR2 FYNNEI. CDR3 residues: CASRIQGFTEAFF. CDR3 sequence (DNA): TGTGCCAGCAGAATACAGGGGTTCACTGAAGCTTTCTTT.

The chain couples TRBV7-9 to TRBJ2-1; 10 bases are shared with TRBD2. The CDR3 is 16 amino acids. Trimming took 4 bases from V and 5 from J; bases not matched to a gene: 8. Germline CDR1 and CDR2: SEHNR and FQNEAQ (reference sequence). The CDR3 loop reads CASSSPGLANHNEQFF. The DNA for the CDR3 is TGTGCCAGCAGCTCCCCGGGACTAGCGAACCACAATGAGCAGTTCTTC.

This clone was recorded once. The chain carries TRBV16 and TRBJ1-2; tentative D call: TRBD1 (5 bases). The CDR3 runs to 15 residues. Germline assignment: CDR1 KGHSY and CDR2 FQNENV. With 8 bases removed from V and 6 bases from J, the gap between germline ends came to 22 bases. The CDR3 nucleotides are TGTGCCAGCTCAATTCGATCTTTCGGGACCGATGGCTACACCTTC. This translates into CASSIRSFGTDGYTF.

This clone was recorded a few times. The rearrangement joins TRBV5-1 to TRBJ2-3; D perhaps matches TRBD2 (6 bases). The germline V and J ends were trimmed by 0 bases and 4 bases, with 9 bases remaining between them. Germline V CDR1 and CDR2: SGHRS, YFSETQ. CDR3 size: 14 residues. The CDR3 loop is CASSLGDFADTQYF. CDR3 in DNA: TGCGCCAGCAGCTTGGGGGACTTCGCAGATACGCAGTATTTT.

The V call is TRBV7-8, the J call TRBJ2-3; 8 nucleotides line up with TRBD1. The CDR3 is made up of 16 amino acids. The V gene's germline CDR1 is SGHVS and CDR2 FQNEAQ. V gave up 4 bases and J gave up 1 base; unmatched junction bases: 7. CDR3 in DNA: TGTGCCAGCAGCTCCTTCCAGGGGGCCGGCACAGATACGCAGTATTTT. This gives the protein CASSSFQGAGTDTQYF.

This sequence joins TRBV2 and TRBJ2-3, with 12 bases that match TRBD2. This CDR3 region has 18 residues. The V segment lost 3 bases and the J segment 5 bases; nucleotides outside the gene matches: 12. Germline lookup yields CDR1 SNHLY and CDR2 FYNNEI. The CDR3 region has the DNA TGTGCCAGCAGTGAGGGAGGCCTAGCGGGAGGGATTGGAGATACGCAGTATTTT. Amino acid sequence: CASSEGGLAGGIGDTQYF.

The chain is built from TRBV19 and TRBJ2-1; D is perhaps TRBD2 (8 bases). Trimming removed 9 bases from V and 5 bases from J, with 26 bases in between. The CDR3 runs 17 residues. From germline, CDR1 is LNHDA and CDR2 SQIVND (reference sequence). The CDR3 here is CARGDSPTSGLHNEQFF. In nucleotides, the CDR3 is TGTGCCAGAGGGGACAGCCCTACTAGCGGCCTACACAATGAGCAGTTCTTC.